This T cell receptor beta chain originates from a study of shared clonotypes between healthy human individuals. Clones were sequenced by immunoSEQ multiplex PCR, and TCRdb holds only the in-frame ones, with some missing. The sample shows 550,000 to 700,000 clones, around three quarters of them seen only once. Sequencing input: memory CD4+ T cells sorted from blood. Subset specified: CD45RA-negative fraction. The sequence derives from a woman aged 25 to 45 in good health.

The CDR3 sequence: CASSLNSGNTIYF. The CDR3 nucleotides are TGTGCCAGCAGCTTAAACAGTGGAAACACCATATATTTT. This chain connects TRBV7-6 to TRBJ1-3, with unresolved D. This CDR3 contains 13 residues. Germline V CDR1 and CDR2: SGHVS, FNYEAQ. The V and J ends lost 2 bases and 3 bases respectively, with 5 bases between them.